Listed here are 25 T cell receptor beta chains from one sample, sequenced in a study of shared clonotypes between healthy human individuals. Sequencing was performed with immunoSEQ multiplex PCR; in TCRdb, only in-frame clones are kept and a portion is missing. Counted here are 650,000 to 800,000 clones, roughly 94% occurring once; the ten biggest clones make up more than 20%. CD45RO negativity and positive selection for CCR7 defined naive CD8 cells, a population that excluded terminally differentiated effector memory CD45RA+ cells. Material: naive CD8+ T cells sorted from blood. These receptors originate from a man aged 25-45 years in good health.

The gene calls are TRBV11-3 and TRBJ2-3, with D possibly matching TRBD1 (5 bases). The V gene's germline CDR1 is SGHNT and CDR2 YENEEA. This CDR3 has 15 residues. V lost 8 bases to trimming and J lost 3 bases, with 18 bases between them. The chain's CDR3 is CASPPSRDLTDTQYF. Here the CDR3 DNA reads TGTGCCAGCCCCCCCTCCAGGGATTTGACAGATACGCAGTATTTT.

The CDR3 DNA follows: TGTGCCAGCAGTGAAGGGCGGTTGAACACTGAAGCTTTCTTT. Protein product: CASSEGRLNTEAFF. The chain joins TRBV25-1 to TRBJ1-1, with D uncertain. CDR3 length equals 14 residues. V was shortened by 2 bases and J by 0 bases, with 7 bases between the two germline ends. From germline, CDR1 is MGHDK and CDR2 SYGVNS.

The rearrangement uses TRBV19 and TRBJ1-2; a possible D gene is TRBD1 (5 bases). Trimming pared 8 bases from V and 4 bases from J, leaving 11 bases between. The CDR3 covers 12 residues. Germline V lookup: CDR1 LNHDA, CDR2 SQIVND (reference sequence). The CDR3 DNA sequence: TGTGCCAGTGGGGCAACGAGCTATGGCTACACCTTC. It specifies CASGATSYGYTF.

V is TRBV11-2 and J is TRBJ2-1; D is perhaps TRBD1 (7 bases). Germline V lookup: CDR1 SGHAT, CDR2 FQNNGV. V lost 4 bases and J lost 10, with 20 bases in between. The CDR3 runs 15 residues. As DNA, the CDR3 is TGTGCCAGCAGCTCAAGACAGGGTAGTGGGAGGGAGCAGTTCTTC. This codes for CASSSRQGSGREQFF.

The chain employs TRBV6-1 and TRBJ2-7, with D tentatively TRBD1 or TRBD2 (5 bases each). CDR1 is MNHNS and CDR2 is SASEGT in the germline V gene. The CDR3 totals 13 residues. V lost 5 bases to trimming and J lost 7 bases, with 15 bases between them. The CDR3, as DNA: TGTGCCAGCAGTCGAGGGGCGGATGGGGAGCAGTACTTC. Its protein product is CASSRGADGEQYF.

V usage is TRBV9 and J usage is TRBJ2-7, with 10 bases that match TRBD2. CDR3 length: 15 amino acids. CDR1 and CDR2 from the germline V gene are SGDLS and YYNGEE. The trim removed 4 bases at V and 3 bases at J, leaving 7 bases unmatched. The DNA of the CDR3 is TGTGCCAGCAGCCCTTCTAGCGGGAGAAACTACGAGCAGTACTTC. It codes for CASSPSSGRNYEQYF.

CDR3 in amino acids: CASSLRTGSTDTQYF. In nucleotides, the CDR3 is TGTGCCAGCAGTTTACGGACAGGGTCCACAGATACGCAGTATTTT. The V and J genes are TRBV27 and TRBJ2-3, with TRBD1 matching 8 bases. Germline V gene data show CDR1 as MNHEY and CDR2 as SMNVEV (reference sequence). The junction had 3 bases not matched to a gene; V was cut back by 2 bases and J by 2 bases. The CDR3 is 15 residues long.

About this clone: The junction does not match germline at one end; this may be a read error. V and J are TRBV7-7 and TRBJ2-2; D call uncertain. The CDR3 sequence is 15 residues long. In germline, CDR1 is SSHAT, CDR2 FNYEAQ (reference sequence). The CDR3 protein is CASSLVVGKTGELFF. In nucleotides, the CDR3 is TGTGCTAGCAGCTTAGTAGTTGGGAAGACCGGGGAGCTGTTTTTT.

This chain links TRBV10-2 with TRBJ1-1; TRBD1 might be the D (5 bases). This CDR3 spans 15 amino acids. Trimming removed 0 bases at V and 0 bases at J, with 8 bases between. Germline CDR1 reads WSHSY; CDR2 reads SAAADI. The CDR3, as DNA: TGCGCCAGCAGTGAGTCCCAGGGACTGAACACTGAAGCTTTCTTT. Residues: CASSESQGLNTEAFF.

The chain recombines TRBV5-5 with TRBJ2-5, with 10 bases aligning to TRBD1. J was trimmed by 1 base and V by 2 bases; bases with no gene match: 8. Germline V lookup: CDR1 SGHKS, CDR2 YYEKEE (reference sequence). CDR3 size: 17 residues. The CDR3 sequence is CASSFRPGQGTQETQYF. CDR3 nucleotide sequence: TGTGCCAGCAGCTTTCGCCCGGGACAGGGGACCCAAGAGACCCAGTACTTC.

The chain is built from TRBV27 and TRBJ2-1, with D perhaps matching TRBD1 or TRBD2 (5 bases each). V lost 4 bases, J lost 2 bases, and 15 bases lay in between. The CDR3 contains 16 residues. CDR1 and CDR2 (germline): MNHEY, SMNVEV (reference sequence). CDR3 in amino acids: CASSSNAGTAYNEQFF. In nucleotides, the CDR3 is TGTGCCAGCAGTTCTAACGCCGGGACGGCCTACAATGAGCAGTTCTTC.

This sequence joins TRBV30 and TRBJ1-5, with D maybe TRBD1 (6 bases). The V gene lost 2 bases and the J gene lost 5 bases, with 13 bases spanning the gap. Germline CDR1 reads GTSNPN; CDR2 reads SVGIG (reference sequence). This CDR3 has 14 amino acids. CDR3 DNA sequence: TGTGCCTGGAGTCCCATCGGGGGCGATCAGCCCCAGCATTTT. Amino acids: CAWSPIGGDQPQHF.

J is TRBJ2-5 and V is TRBV13, with D perhaps assigned TRBD1 or TRBD2 (5 bases each). Trimming removed 6 bases from V and 2 bases from J, with 19 bases in between. The CDR3 length is 16 residues. Per the germline V gene, CDR1 is PRHDT and CDR2 is FYEKMQ (reference sequence). The CDR3 region has the DNA TGTGCCAGCAGTGCCGGGACCCAGTCACCACAAGAGACCCAGTACTTC. Its translation: CASSAGTQSPQETQYF.

The chain uses TRBV20-1 and TRBJ2-7, with D hard to call. This CDR3 has 11 amino acids. V gave up 6 bases and J gave up 0 bases, with 6 bases separating them. Germline loops: CDR1 DFQATT, CDR2 SNEGSKA (reference sequence). CDR3 loop: CSAPSSYEQYF. DNA for the CDR3: TGCAGTGCCCCGAGCTCCTACGAGCAGTACTTC.

Note on this clone: Within the sample, other DNA sequences also encode this same CDR3. V gene TRBV7-9 combines with J gene TRBJ2-1; no clear D gene. The germline CDR1 and CDR2 sequences are SEHNR and FQNEAQ (reference sequence). V was shortened by 3 bases and J by 4 bases, with 7 bases between the two germline ends. The CDR3 spans 13 residues. DNA of the CDR3: TGTGCCAGCAGCTTCGGCGGATACAATGAGCAGTTCTTC. Translating gives CASSFGGYNEQFF.

This chain links TRBV10-2 with TRBJ2-3, with D perhaps TRBD1 (5 bases). This CDR3 comprises 11 residues. Germline V lookup: CDR1 WSHSY, CDR2 SAAADI. Trimming left V 9 bases short and J 6 bases short, with 10 bases between. CDR3 coding DNA: TGCGCCAGTTCCCCAGGGGATACGCAGTATTTT. Translation: CASSPGDTQYF.

The chain employs TRBV9 and TRBJ1-2; D is perhaps TRBD1 (5 bases). CDR1 is SGDLS and CDR2 is YYNGEE in the germline V gene. This CDR3 comprises 10 residues. With 8 bases removed from V and 8 bases from J, the gap between germline ends came to 10 bases. The CDR3 DNA reads as TGTGCCAGTGGGGGATTAGGCTACACCTTC. It codes for CASGGLGYTF. Full variable domain (rest looked up from reference TRBV9 and TRBJ1-2): DSGVTQTPKHLITATGQRVTLRCSPRSGDLSVYWYQQSLDQGLQFLIQYYNGEERAKGNILERFSAQQFPDLHSELNLSSLELGDSALYFCASGGLGYTFGSGTRLTVV.

The chain links TRBV7-9 to TRBJ2-7, with 9 bases aligning to TRBD1. V dropped 5 bases and J dropped 1; count of bases not matched to a gene: 0. From germline, CDR1 is SEHNR and CDR2 FQNEAQ (reference sequence). The CDR3 covers 13 residues. The CDR3 here is CASSGTGSYEQYF. For the CDR3, the DNA is TGTGCCAGCAGCGGGACAGGGTCCTACGAGCAGTACTTC.

The V and J genes are TRBV28 and TRBJ2-5; TRBD2 matches at 12 bases. The CDR3 totals 15 residues. Germline assignment: CDR1 MDHEN and CDR2 SYDVKM. The J segment lost 6 bases and the V segment lost 10 bases, leaving 12 bases of the junction unmatched. DNA for the CDR3: TGTGCCATCCTAGCGGGAGGGCCGGGTAGAAAGACCCAGTACTTC. Translation gives CAILAGGPGRKTQYF.

This chain joins TRBV5-1 and TRBJ2-6; D gene ambiguous. The V gene's germline CDR1 is SGHRS and CDR2 YFSETQ. The CDR3 is made up of 17 amino acids. V was shortened by 1 base and J by 0 bases, with 11 bases between the two germline ends. The CDR3 protein is CASSLRAIGSGANVLTF. The CDR3 region has the DNA TGCGCCAGCAGCTTGAGGGCGATTGGCTCTGGGGCCAACGTCCTGACTTTC. Supplemented by reference TRBV5-1 and TRBJ2-6, the full variable domain reads KAGVTQTPRYLIKTRGQQVTLSCSPISGHRSVSWYQQTPGQGLQFLFEYFSETQRNKGNFPGRFSGRQFSNSRSEMNVSTLELGDSALYLCASSLRAIGSGANVLTFGAGSRLTVL.

CDR3 residues: CASSYPGFNEQFF. The DNA for the CDR3 is TGCGCCAGCAGCTACCCGGGGTTCAATGAGCAGTTCTTC. The chain couples TRBV5-1 to TRBJ2-1, with D perhaps TRBD2 (5 bases). Trimming removed 3 bases from V and 6 bases from J, with 10 bases in between. This CDR3 is 13 amino acids long. CDR1 SGHRS and CDR2 YFSETQ come from the germline V gene.

The chain uses TRBV18 and TRBJ2-2, with D perhaps given as TRBD1 or TRBD2 (6 bases each). Trimming removed 3 bases from V and 8 bases from J, with 19 bases in between. CDR1 and CDR2 from the germline V gene are KGHSH and LQKENI. The CDR3 covers 16 residues. CDR3 protein: CASSPVGFGGSGELFF. CDR3 DNA: TGTGCCAGCTCACCGGTCGGATTCGGGGGCTCTGGGGAGCTGTTTTTT.

The CDR3 sequence: CASTSGYEQYF. CDR3 bases: TGCGCCAGCACCAGTGGGTACGAGCAGTACTTC. V is TRBV10-2 and J is TRBJ2-7; D is unclear. The ends were cut back, 7 bases at V and 4 bases at J, with 8 bases in the middle. In germline, CDR1 is WSHSY, CDR2 SAAADI. The CDR3 is 11 residues long.

The rearrangement uses TRBV7-2 and TRBJ2-5; D call uncertain. The germline gives CDR1 SGHTA, CDR2 FQGNSA. The CDR3 sequence is 13 residues long. V was clipped by 0 bases and J by 4 bases, with 6 bases between them. The CDR3 DNA follows: TGTGCCAGCAGCTTAGCGGCCGGAGAGACCCAGTACTTC. This translates into CASSLAAGETQYF. Full variable domain (missing parts from reference TRBV7-2 and TRBJ2-5): GAGVSQSPSNKVTEKGKDVELRCDPISGHTALYWYRQSLGQGLEFLIYFQGNSAPDKSGLPSDRFSAERTGGSVSTLTIQRTQQEDSAVYLCASSLAAGETQYFGPGTRLLVL.

V gene TRBV29-1 combines with J gene TRBJ2-2; perhaps TRBD1 as D (6 bases). Per germline, CDR1 SQVTM and CDR2 ANQGSEA. The CDR3 spans 12 residues. The ends were cut back, 6 bases at V and 5 bases at J, with 10 bases in the middle. CDR3 amino acids: CSVYTGTGELFF. The DNA for the CDR3 is TGCAGCGTCTATACAGGGACCGGGGAGCTGTTTTTT.